This is a list of T cell receptor beta chains from one sample in a study of T-cell reconstitution after alpha-beta-depleted transplantation in children. TCRdb itself ran the PCR reads through MiXCR, one entry per CDR3 protein. The sample yields around 380,000 distinct CDR3 sequences, 11% seen once. The sequencing used PBMCs from the stem cell graft donor, collected from the stem cell graft. The source of these receptors is a human donor who donated a stem cell graft to a child with acute myeloid leukemia. The CDR3 runs from the conserved cysteine through the conserved F or W. A D gene is named only where the DNA matches it firmly. Clone size is stated in some rows and not others, as once, few, many or a class when expanded.

size	V	J	D	length	DNA	CDR3
many	TRBV5-1	TRBJ2-2	.	15	TGCGCCAGCAGCCAGGCGGGACTTAAAACCGGGGAGCTGTTTTTT	CASSQAGLKTGELFF
few	TRBV10-1	TRBJ2-5	.	14	TGCGCCAGCAGTGAACGGGGGAACCAAGAGACCCAGTACTTC	CASSERGNQETQYF
few	TRBV5-1	TRBJ2-6	TRBD1	18	TGCGCCAGCAGCTTGGTTGCGGACAGGGCCTCTGGGGCCAACGTCCTGACTTTC	CASSLVADRASGANVLTF
many	TRBV5-1	TRBJ1-4	.	13	TGCGCCAGCAGCTTCCGCCCTGGGGAAAAACTGTTTTTT	CASSFRPGEKLFF
few	TRBV6-1	TRBJ2-1	.	16	TGTGCCAGCAGTAACAGCGGGTTTAGCTCCTACAATGAGCAGTTCTTC	CASSNSGFSSYNEQFF
few	TRBV7-9	TRBJ1-3	.	15	TGTGCCAGCAGCGATACAGGGTCATCTGGAAACACCATATATTTT	CASSDTGSSGNTIYF
.	TRBV10-3	TRBJ2-2	TRBD2	17	TGTGCCATCAGTGAGTCCAGCGGGGGGACGAACACCGGGGACCTGTTTTTT	CAISESSGGTNTGDLFF
.	TRBV9	TRBJ2-2	.	16	TGTGCCAGCAGCGAAAGCGGAGATCCGAACACCGGGGAGCTGTTTTTT	CASSESGDPNTGELFF
.	TRBV4-3	TRBJ1-4	.	14	TGCGCCAGTACCCAGACAGGAAGTAATGAAAAACTGTTTTTT	CASTQTGSNEKLFF
.	TRBV7-3	TRBJ2-1	.	13	TGTGCCAGCAGCCTCGAAGGAGTGAATGAGCAGTTCTTC	CASSLEGVNEQFF
.	TRBV12-3/TRBV12-4	TRBJ1-2	.	12	TGTGCCAGCAGTTGGGGGGACTATGGCTACACCTTC	CASSWGDYGYTF
once	TRBV30	TRBJ2-3	.	11	TGTGCCTGGAGTACCGTGGGTACGCAGTATTTT	CAWSTVGTQYF
many	TRBV15	TRBJ1-1	.	13	TGTGCCACCAGCAGAGATCGGGGTAGGGATGCTTTCTTT	CATSRDRGRDAFF
few	TRBV10-3	TRBJ2-5	.	15	TGTGCCATCAGTGCCCCGGGCCGAGCCGGAGAGACCCAGTACTTC	CAISAPGRAGETQYF
.	TRBV5-1	TRBJ2-5	TRBD1	14	TGCGCCAGCAGCCAGGGACAGGACCAAGAGACCCAGTACTTC	CASSQGQDQETQYF
few	TRBV7-2	TRBJ2-7	.	13	TGTGCCAGTCTACTCTCCGACGGATACGAGCAGTACTTC	CASLLSDGYEQYF
few	TRBV29-1	TRBJ2-1	TRBD2	14	TGCAGCGCATTAGCGGGAGCTCTTGGGGATGAGCAGTTCTTC	CSALAGALGDEQFF
few	TRBV21-1	TRBJ2-2	.	16	TGTGCCAGCAGCAAAGAGACAGGGTCGAACACCGGGGAGCTGTTTTTT	CASSKETGSNTGELFF
few	TRBV7-6	TRBJ2-5	TRBD2	17	TGTGCCAGCAGCTTAGGTCCCCTAGCGGGAGCCCAAGAGACCCAGTACTTC	CASSLGPLAGAQETQYF
few	TRBV10-2	TRBJ2-5	TRBD2	12	TGCGCCAGCAGGTCGGGGGGTCAGACCCAGTACTTC	CASRSGGQTQYF
few	TRBV5-1	TRBJ2-3	.	16	TGCGCCAGCAGCTTGGTTCAGGGCTACCGCACAGATACGCAGTATTTT	CASSLVQGYRTDTQYF
few	TRBV11-2	TRBJ2-3	.	11	TGTGCCAGCAGCTTAGCATGGACGCAGTATTTT	CASSLAWTQYF
.	TRBV5-5	TRBJ2-2	TRBD2	17	TGTGCCAGCAGCTTGGCCCTAGCGGGAGCTTCCACCGGGGAGCTGTTTTTT	CASSLALAGASTGELFF
once	TRBV7-3	TRBJ2-2	TRBD1	17	TGTGCCAGCAGCTTAACCGGGGTGACAGGGGACACCGGGGAGCTGTTTTTT	CASSLTGVTGDTGELFF
few	TRBV19	TRBJ2-1	.	13	TGTGCCAGTAGTATAGATCTAGGATATGAGCAGTTCTTC	CASSIDLGYEQFF
.	TRBV5-1	TRBJ1-1	.	14	TGCGCCAGCAGCCCCTCATTCTCTCCTGGTGAAGCTTTCTTT	CASSPSFSPGEAFF
.	TRBV27	TRBJ2-7	TRBD1	12	TGTGCCAGCAGCGTTCCAGGGGGCGAGCAGTACTTC	CASSVPGGEQYF
few	TRBV6-5	TRBJ1-6	.	17	TGTGCCAGCAGTTACTCGATCCAGCGAGCCGGAGATTCACCCCTCCACTTT	CASSYSIQRAGDSPLHF
.	TRBV6-1	TRBJ2-7	TRBD2	15	TGTGCCAGCAGTGAGGGACTAGCGGGAGTTAACGAGCAGTACTTC	CASSEGLAGVNEQYF
many	TRBV4-3	TRBJ2-2	TRBD2	16	TGCGCCAGCAGCCAAGATCATGACGGGAGGGGACGGGAGCTGTTTTTT	CASSQDHDGRGRELFF
.	TRBV20-1	TRBJ2-5	.	14	TGCAGTCCAAGCCCAGGGTGGAGGCAAGAGACCCAGTACTTC	CSPSPGWRQETQYF
.	TRBV29-1	TRBJ1-5	.	13	TGCAGCGCTGTTGTCCAGGGAAATCAGCCCCAGCAATTT	CSAVVQGNQPQQF
many	TRBV12-3/TRBV12-4	TRBJ1-1	.	13	TGTGCCAGCAGTACTGGAGTGATTGGTGAAGCTTTCTTT	CASSTGVIGEAFF
.	TRBV6-1	TRBJ2-1	TRBD1	14	TGTGCCAGCAGTGCCCGGACAGGGGGCGATGAGCAGTTCTTC	CASSARTGGDEQFF
.	TRBV6-1	TRBJ1-2	TRBD1	15	TGTGCCAGCAGCCAAACCGGGACAGGGAAGGACGGCTACACCTTC	CASSQTGTGKDGYTF
.	TRBV29-1	TRBJ2-3	.	11	TGCAGCGTTGAAGCCCGAGGAACGCAGTATTTT	CSVEARGTQYF
.	TRBV6-1	TRBJ2-1	TRBD1	13	TGTGCCAGCAGTGGAGACAGGGGGCATGAGCAGTTCTTC	CASSGDRGHEQFF
.	TRBV5-1	TRBJ2-3	TRBD2	19	TGCGCCAGCAGCTTTACTAGCGGAGGTTTTCAGACTAGCACAGATACGCAGTATTTT	CASSFTSGGFQTSTDTQYF
many	TRBV27	TRBJ2-7	.	11	TGTGCCAGCAGGTCCAGGGGCGAGCAGTACTTC	CASRSRGEQYF
.	TRBV5-1	TRBJ1-6	.	14	TGCGCCAGCGGGGCGTACGGGGGGGACTCACCCCTCCACTTT	CASGAYGGDSPLHF
.	TRBV20-1	TRBJ2-1	TRBD2	17	TGCTGCGCTAGAGCCCGAGGGGAGCGGGAAGTGTTCAATGAGCAGTTCTTC	CCARARGEREVFNEQFF
few	TRBV20-1	TRBJ1-4	.	11	TGCAGTGCTAGAGTCGTGTCAAAACTGTTTTTT	CSARVVSKLFF
.	TRBV5-1	TRBJ1-4	.	14	TGCGCCAGCAGCGTACAGGGTGTTAACGAAAAACTGTTTTTT	CASSVQGVNEKLFF
once	TRBV6-4	TRBJ2-3	.	14	TGTGCCAGCAGTGACTCGGGCGGGACAGATACGCAGTATTTT	CASSDSGGTDTQYF
.	TRBV5-1	TRBJ2-5	.	14	TGCGCCAGCAGCTTGTTCAGGGTGGAAGAGACCCAGTACTTC	CASSLFRVEETQYF
few	TRBV29-1	TRBJ2-7	.	17	TGCAGCGTTGAAGTGAAGGCAGCAGAAAAACACCCCTACGAGCAGTACTTC	CSVEVKAAEKHPYEQYF
.	TRBV5-1	TRBJ2-3	TRBD2	16	TGCGCCAGCAGCCTACTAGCGCTCCCGGGCCCGGATACGCAGTATTTT	CASSLLALPGPDTQYF
.	TRBV29-1	TRBJ2-5	TRBD1	19	TGCAGCGTTGAAGATTCTTCTCTGTGGGGGACAGGGGGCAAAGAGACCCAGTACTTC	CSVEDSSLWGTGGKETQYF
.	TRBV4-3	TRBJ2-1	.	14	TGCGCCAGCAGCGCACCCCGGTTTCCCAATGAGCAGTTCTTC	CASSAPRFPNEQFF
few	TRBV20-1	TRBJ2-1	.	14	TGCAGTGCTAGATCGTCGGACGGGAGCACCGAGCAGTTCTTC	CSARSSDGSTEQFF